This section outlines one T cell receptor beta chain sequence together with its context. The sample originates from a study of sequential checkpoint blockade in melanoma. The data were produced by immunoSEQ multiplex PCR, yet TCRdb's version contains in-frame clones alone and is incomplete. The profile covers about 2,900 clones, with about 31% appearing a single time and under 12% taken by the ten largest. The CDR3 sequence is 18 residues long. V lost 5 bases and J lost 1; bases outside the gene matches: 9. The germline V gene has CDR1 MDHEN and CDR2 SYDVKM. The treatment denotes: randomized to nivolumab then ipilimumab (arm A) or the reverse (arm B).

This sequence originates from a human donor with melanoma. The chain combines TRBV28 with TRBJ2-4, with 12 bases fitting TRBD2. The sample here was tumor tissue (inferred from file names), taken from a patient given nivolumab and ipilimumab in sequence. The CDR3 region has the DNA TGTGCCAGCAGTCCCGGGACTAGCGGGTTCTGGGCCAAAAACATTCAGTACTTC. Its translation is CASSPGTSGFWAKNIQYF.